This paragraph reports one TCR beta chain. Participant-given clinical history determined each cohort assignment. These data are taken from a study of blood T cell repertoires in COVID-19. Background on the study: Sites across the United States, Italy and Spain contributed samples from acute and convalescent COVID-19. The analysed material was cDNA or gDNA that came from T cells, B-cell-depleted T cells, or PBMCs.

The table came from immunoSEQ multiplex PCR; TCRdb's copy has only in-frame clones and leaves some out. The sample lists roughly 400,000 clones, approximately 88% occurring once. The CDR3 contains 17 residues. Trimming at V came to 4 bases and at J to 2 bases, leaving 10 bases not matched to a gene. Germline V CDR1 and CDR2: LGHDT, YNNKEL (reference sequence). Sequencing was carried out using PBMCs or T cells enriched from blood (not recorded which). The sequence came from a woman between 40 and 50 years old with acute COVID-19. This sequence joins TRBV3-1 (or the pseudogene TRBV3-2) and TRBJ2-7, with 11 nucleotides matching TRBD1. The CDR3 region is CASSPTPGQGGAYEQYF. DNA for the CDR3: TGTGCCAGCAGCCCAACTCCGGGACAGGGGGGCGCCTACGAGCAGTACTTC.